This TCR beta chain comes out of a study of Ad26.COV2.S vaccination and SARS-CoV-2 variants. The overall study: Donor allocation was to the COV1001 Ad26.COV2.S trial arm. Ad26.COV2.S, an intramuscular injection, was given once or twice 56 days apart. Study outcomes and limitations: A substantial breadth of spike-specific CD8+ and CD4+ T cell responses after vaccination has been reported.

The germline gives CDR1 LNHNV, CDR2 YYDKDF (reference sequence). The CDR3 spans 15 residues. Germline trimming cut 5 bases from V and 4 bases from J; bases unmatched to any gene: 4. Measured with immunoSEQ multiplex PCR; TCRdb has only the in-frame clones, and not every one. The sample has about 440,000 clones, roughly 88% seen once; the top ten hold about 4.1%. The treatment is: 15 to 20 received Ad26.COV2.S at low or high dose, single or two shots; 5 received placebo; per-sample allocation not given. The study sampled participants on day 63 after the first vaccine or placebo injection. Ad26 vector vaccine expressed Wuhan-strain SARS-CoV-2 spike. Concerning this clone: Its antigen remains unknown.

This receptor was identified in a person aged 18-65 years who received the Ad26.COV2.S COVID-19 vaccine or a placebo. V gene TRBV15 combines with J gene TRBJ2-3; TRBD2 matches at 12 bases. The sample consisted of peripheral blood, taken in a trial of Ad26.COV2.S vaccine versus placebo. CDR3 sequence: CATSSTSGRSDTQYF. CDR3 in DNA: TGTGCCACCAGCTCAACTAGCGGGAGGTCAGATACGCAGTATTTT.